This is a list of T cell receptor beta chains from one sample in a study of T cells in localized non-small cell lung cancer. Assay used: immunoSEQ multiplex PCR; TCRdb lists only in-frame clones, some missing. The data hold 20,000 to 25,000 clones, with approximately 88% observed a single time. Specimen: peripheral blood, collected before any cancer treatment. These receptor sequences come from a male donor aged 60 or over with stage I lung adenocarcinoma. The CDR3 runs from the conserved cysteine through the conserved F or W. A D gene is named only where the DNA matches it firmly. Clone size is stated in some rows and not others, as once, few, many or a class when expanded.

clone size,J gene,V gene,D gene,CDR3 protein,CDR3 DNA
once,TRBJ1-6,TRBV28,-,CASSFGGGRRNSPLHF,TGTGCCAGCAGTTTCGGGGGGGGGAGACGTAATTCACCCCTCCACTTT
-,TRBJ2-7,TRBV30,-,CAWSPRAIYEQYF,TGTGCCTGGAGTCCCCGGGCTATTTACGAGCAGTACTTC
-,TRBJ1-2,TRBV14,TRBD1,CASSPTGQGVIYGYTF,TGTGCCAGCAGCCCGACTGGACAGGGTGTCATTTATGGCTACACCTTC
-,TRBJ2-3,TRBV7-2,TRBD2,CASSLGLAGGPHTQYF,TGTGCCAGCAGCTTAGGACTAGCGGGAGGGCCCCATACGCAGTATTTT
-,TRBJ1-1,TRBV2,TRBD1,CASQLDRGSTEAFF,TGTGCCAGCCAACTTGACAGGGGCTCCACTGAAGCTTTCTTT
-,TRBJ2-1,TRBV7-3,-,CASSLRVGGFNNEQFF,TGTGCCAGCAGCTTGCGCGTTGGGGGGTTCAACAATGAGCAGTTCTTC
-,TRBJ1-1,TRBV29-1,TRBD1,CSAKTGGDTEAFF,TGCAGCGCAAAGACAGGGGGTGACACTGAAGCTTTCTTT
-,TRBJ2-5,TRBV27,TRBD1,CASSLWGQGKETQYF,TGTGCCAGCAGTTTATGGGGACAGGGGAAGGAGACCCAGTACTTC
-,TRBJ1-1,TRBV27,-,CASSSPPDITEAFF,TGTGCCAGCAGCTCCCCCCCAGATATCACTGAAGCTTTCTTT
-,TRBJ2-2,TRBV19,TRBD2,CASSTSLATTGELFF,TGTGCCAGTAGCACGTCACTAGCGACAACCGGGGAGCTGTTTTTT
-,TRBJ2-1,TRBV4-1,-,CASSQTGLNEQFF,TGCGCCAGCAGCCAAACAGGGCTAAATGAGCAGTTCTTC
-,TRBJ1-5,TRBV30,-,CAWHNGSSSQPQHF,TGTGCCTGGCATAATGGGAGTTCAAGTCAGCCCCAGCATTTT
-,TRBJ2-5,TRBV7-9,-,CASSFVQGGETQYF,TGTGCCAGCAGCTTTGTACAGGGAGGGGAGACCCAGTACTTC
once,TRBJ2-1,TRBV5-4,TRBD1,CASSLDRGFYNEQFF,TGTGCCAGCAGCCTCGACAGGGGCTTCTACAATGAGCAGTTCTTC
-,TRBJ2-5,TRBV4-2,-,CASSREPLRGEIVSQETQYF,TGTGCCAGCAGCCGCGAGCCTCTTAGGGGTGAGATTGTATCCCAAGAGACCCAGTACTTC
-,TRBJ1-1,TRBV5-6,-,CASSLDLNTEAFF,TGTGCCAGCAGCTTGGACCTGAACACTGAAGCTTTCTTT
once,TRBJ2-1,TRBV5-5,-,CASSFTRQDGNEQFF,TGTGCCAGCAGCTTTACAAGACAGGATGGGAATGAGCAGTTCTTC
-,TRBJ2-1,TRBV5-1,TRBD2,CASSLAATRGRGQGNSGRVKQFF,TGCGCCAGCAGCTTGGCCGCAACGCGGGGTAGGGGGCAAGGAAATAGCGGGAGGGTGAAGCAGTTCTTC
-,TRBJ1-2,TRBV5-8,TRBD1,CASTKWDSGYTF,TGTGCCAGCACTAAATGGGACAGTGGCTACACCTTC
once,TRBJ2-3,TRBV11-3,TRBD1,CASSYRGPDTQYF,TGTGCCAGCAGCTACAGGGGACCAGATACGCAGTATTTT
once,TRBJ1-4,TRBV2,TRBD1,CASRDRGRFNEKLFF,TGTGCCAGCAGGGACAGGGGCCGTTTTAATGAAAAACTGTTTTTT
once,TRBJ1-1,TRBV9,-,CASSVEAKNTEAFF,TGTGCCAGCAGCGTAGAGGCCAAGAACACTGAAGCTTTCTTT
-,TRBJ2-7,TRBV6-1,TRBD1,CATWTGSPYEQYF,TGTGCCACCTGGACAGGGTCCCCCTACGAGCAGTACTTC
-,TRBJ1-2,TRBV11-2,TRBD1,CASSLGTGQGGRYTF,TGTGCCAGCAGCTTAGGAACCGGACAGGGGGGACGCTACACCTTC
-,TRBJ2-1,TRBV5-4,TRBD2,CASSGNSGSSYNEQFF,TGTGCCAGCAGCGGGAATAGCGGGAGCTCCTACAATGAGCAGTTCTTC
-,TRBJ1-5,TRBV27,-,CASSLNRGNQPQHF,TGTGCCAGCAGTCTAAACAGGGGCAATCAGCCCCAGCATTTT
-,TRBJ1-3,TRBV7-2,-,CASSPSRAGNTIYF,TGTGCCAGCAGCCCCAGTAGGGCTGGAAACACCATATATTTT
-,TRBJ2-3,TRBV4-1,TRBD2,CASSRTWGGPSGNTDTQYF,TGCGCCAGCAGCCGCACGTGGGGGGGGCCTAGCGGGAACACAGATACGCAGTATTTT
-,TRBJ2-5,TRBV5-1,TRBD1,CASSLAGGDETQYF,TGCGCCAGCAGCTTGGCAGGGGGCGATGAGACCCAGTACTTC
-,TRBJ1-1,TRBV7-2,-,CASSLEAGKVAEAFF,TGTGCCAGCAGCTTAGAAGCAGGGAAGGTGGCTGAAGCTTTCTTT
-,TRBJ1-2,TRBV5-6,TRBD1,CASSKGQGNYGYTF,TGTGCCAGCAGCAAGGGACAGGGCAACTATGGCTACACCTTC
once,TRBJ1-5,TRBV7-9,-,CASSLGSRDDQPQHF,TGTGCCAGCAGCTTAGGTTCCAGGGACGATCAGCCCCAGCATTTT
-,TRBJ1-2,TRBV4-3,-,CASSQDSGLYGYTF,TGCGCCAGCAGCCAAGATAGCGGGCTCTATGGCTACACCTTC
-,TRBJ1-5,TRBV7-6,-,CASSPDGIGNQPQHF,TGTGCCAGCAGCCCCGACGGTATCGGAAATCAGCCCCAGCATTTT
-,TRBJ2-7,TRBV18,TRBD2,CASSPQTSGDYEQYF,TGTGCCAGCTCACCACAGACTAGCGGGGACTACGAGCAGTACTTC
-,TRBJ1-5,TRBV30,-,CAWSVNTGAGPQHF,TGTGCCTGGAGTGTTAATACCGGTGCGGGGCCCCAGCATTTT
-,TRBJ2-3,TRBV27,-,CASSLGRSPDTQYF,TGTGCCAGCAGTTTGGGCAGGTCTCCAGATACGCAGTATTTT
once,TRBJ2-1,TRBV5-8,TRBD2,CASRTSGGSNEQFF,TGTGCCAGCAGGACTAGCGGGGGGAGTAATGAGCAGTTCTTC
-,TRBJ2-3,TRBV7-8,-,CASSLGPVSSTDTQYF,TGTGCCAGCAGCTTGGGCCCAGTATCTAGCACAGATACGCAGTATTTT
-,TRBJ2-7,TRBV27,-,CASRGAQAFGKQYF,TGTGCCAGCAGGGGGGCACAGGCCTTTGGGAAGCAGTACTTC
-,TRBJ1-1,TRBV7-8,-,CASSVQLNTEAFF,TGTGCCAGCAGCGTACAGCTGAACACTGAAGCTTTCTTT
-,TRBJ2-1,TRBV27,TRBD2,CASSFREGYDEQFF,TGTGCCAGCAGTTTTAGGGAGGGATACGATGAGCAGTTCTTC